The subject of this entry is one TCR beta chain. Assay: immunoSEQ multiplex PCR; the TCRdb copy retains only in-frame clones and omits some. This table has tens of thousands of clones, around four fifths appearing once. CDR1 is SGHRS, CDR2 YFSETQ, per germline. The V gene end was trimmed by 4 bases and the J gene end by 8 bases; junction bases not matched to a gene: 4. CDR3 length: 13 residues. The source of the sample is a study of control samples from healthy donors and cancer patients. The specimen was blood. The sequence came from a man aged 50 or older in good health. V usage is TRBV5-1 and J usage is TRBJ1-2; 11 nucleotides line up with TRBD1. This CDR3 is CASSRTGGQGYTF. The DNA of the CDR3 is TGCGCCAGCAGCAGGACAGGGGGCCAGGGCTACACCTTC.